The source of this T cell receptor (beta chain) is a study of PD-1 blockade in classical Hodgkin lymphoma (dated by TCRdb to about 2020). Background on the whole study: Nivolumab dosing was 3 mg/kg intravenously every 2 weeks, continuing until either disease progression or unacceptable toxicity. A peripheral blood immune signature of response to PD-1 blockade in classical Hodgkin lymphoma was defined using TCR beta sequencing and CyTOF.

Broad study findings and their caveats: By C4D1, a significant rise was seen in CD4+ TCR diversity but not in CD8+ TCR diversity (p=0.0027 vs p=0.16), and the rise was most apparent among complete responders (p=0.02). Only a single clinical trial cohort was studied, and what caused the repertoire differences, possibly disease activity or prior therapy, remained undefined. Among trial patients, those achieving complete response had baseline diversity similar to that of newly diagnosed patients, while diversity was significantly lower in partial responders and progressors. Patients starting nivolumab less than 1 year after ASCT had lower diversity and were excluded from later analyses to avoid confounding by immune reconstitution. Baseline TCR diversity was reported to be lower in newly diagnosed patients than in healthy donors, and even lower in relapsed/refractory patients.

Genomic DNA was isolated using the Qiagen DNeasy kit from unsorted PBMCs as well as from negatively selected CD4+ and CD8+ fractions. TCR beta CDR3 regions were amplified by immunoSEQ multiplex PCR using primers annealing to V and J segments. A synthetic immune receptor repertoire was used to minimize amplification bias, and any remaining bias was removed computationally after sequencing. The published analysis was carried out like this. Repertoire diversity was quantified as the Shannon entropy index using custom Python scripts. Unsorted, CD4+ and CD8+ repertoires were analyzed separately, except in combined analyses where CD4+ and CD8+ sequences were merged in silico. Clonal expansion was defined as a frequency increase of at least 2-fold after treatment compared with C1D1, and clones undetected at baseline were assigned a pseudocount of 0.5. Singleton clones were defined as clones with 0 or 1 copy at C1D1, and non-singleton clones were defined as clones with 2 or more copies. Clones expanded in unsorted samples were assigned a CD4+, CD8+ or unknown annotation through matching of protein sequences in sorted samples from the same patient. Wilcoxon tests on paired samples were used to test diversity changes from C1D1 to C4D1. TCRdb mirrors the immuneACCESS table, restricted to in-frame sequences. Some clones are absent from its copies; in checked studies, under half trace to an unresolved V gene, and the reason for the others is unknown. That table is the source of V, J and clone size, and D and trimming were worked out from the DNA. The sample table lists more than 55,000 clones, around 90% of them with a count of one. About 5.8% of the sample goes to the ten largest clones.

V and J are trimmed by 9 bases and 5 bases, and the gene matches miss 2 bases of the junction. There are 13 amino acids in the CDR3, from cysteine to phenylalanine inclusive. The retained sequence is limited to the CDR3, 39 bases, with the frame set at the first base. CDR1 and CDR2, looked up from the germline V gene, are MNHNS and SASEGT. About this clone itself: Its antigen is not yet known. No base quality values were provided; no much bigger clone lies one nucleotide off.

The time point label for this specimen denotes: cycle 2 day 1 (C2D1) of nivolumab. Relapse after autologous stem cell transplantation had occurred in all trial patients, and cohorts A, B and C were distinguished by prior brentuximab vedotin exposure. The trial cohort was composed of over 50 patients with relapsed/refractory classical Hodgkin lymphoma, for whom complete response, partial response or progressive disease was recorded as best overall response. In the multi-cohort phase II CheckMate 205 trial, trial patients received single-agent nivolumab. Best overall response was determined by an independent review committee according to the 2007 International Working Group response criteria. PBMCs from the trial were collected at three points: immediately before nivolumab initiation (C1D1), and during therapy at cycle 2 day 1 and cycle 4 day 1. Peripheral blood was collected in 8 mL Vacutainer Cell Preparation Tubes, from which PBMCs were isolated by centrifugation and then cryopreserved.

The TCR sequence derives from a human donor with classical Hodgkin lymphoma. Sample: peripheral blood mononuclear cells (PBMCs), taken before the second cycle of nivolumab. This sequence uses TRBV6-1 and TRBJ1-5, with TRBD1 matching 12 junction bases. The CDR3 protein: CASGDRGHQPQHF. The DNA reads TGTGCCAGTGGGGACAGGGGGCATCAGCCCCAGCATTTT.